Presented here are 3 T cell receptor beta chains from one specimen sequenced in a study of metastatic and nonmetastatic thyroid tumors. TCRdb re-called the PCR reads with MiXCR. The sample consists of under 55,000 clones, approximately 19% of them appearing once. Until they underwent thyroid surgery, no patient had received any treatment. Sequencing was carried out using blood. The receptors stem from a female donor with papillary thyroid cancer or a benign thyroid nodule (not recorded which). Some clones in this sample may be carry-over from other donors' samples.

There are many counts of this clone. This chain joins TRBV24-1 and TRBJ2-5; 8 bases are a match to TRBD1. After removal of 4 bases from V and 2 bases from J, the junction contained 2 bases not matched to a gene. CDR3 size: 14 residues. The germline gives CDR1 KGHDR, CDR2 SFDVKD. CDR3 region: CATSENRGQETQYF. CDR3 DNA: TGTGCCACCAGTGAAAACAGGGGGCAAGAGACCCAGTACTTC.

In this sample, this clone turned up many times. V and J are TRBV4-1 and TRBJ2-2; TRBD1 agrees at 11 bases. Germline V gene lookup returns CDR1 MGHRA and CDR2 YSYEKL. The V gene end was trimmed by 3 bases and the J gene end by 8 bases; junction bases not matched to a gene: 14. The CDR3 contains 18 residues. In nucleotides, the CDR3 is TGCGCCAGCAGCCAGGGGGAGGTTAGGACAGGGGGCAAAGGGGAGCTGTTTTTT. Protein sequence: CASSQGEVRTGGKGELFF.

This clone was counted many times. V and J are TRBV28 and TRBJ2-7, with D maybe TRBD2 (6 bases). The CDR3 covers 13 residues. CDR1 is MDHEN and CDR2 is SYDVKM in the germline V gene. Trimming removed 6 bases from V and 4 bases from J, with 13 bases in between. The CDR3: CASRRGTLYEQYF. The CDR3 DNA is TGTGCCAGCAGACGGGGGACTTTATACGAGCAGTACTTC.